These T cell receptor beta chains were read from a single sample in a study of shared clonotypes between healthy human individuals. Profiled with immunoSEQ multiplex PCR; TCRdb holds only in-frame clones, not every one. Of more than 450,000 clones in the sample, approximately 79% are singletons; the top ten hold 13%. The sequencing sample was made of PBMCs. Receptors were obtained from a woman in her thirties or forties in good health. Some clones in this sample may be carry-over from other donors' samples. CDR3s include the opening cysteine and the closing phenylalanine or tryptophan. The D gene is left open where the match is weak. Not every row has a clone size; where given, it reads once, few, many or a size class.

v_call	j_call	clone_size	d_call	cdr3_length	cdr3_nt	cdr3_aa
TRBV27	TRBJ2-3	.	.	13	TGTGCCAGCAGTTTATTACTTACAGATACGCAGTATTTT	CASSLLLTDTQYF
TRBV5-4	TRBJ2-7	few	TRBD1	16	TGTGCCAGCAGCCCGTCCGGGACAGGGGTTCTATACGAGCAGTACTTC	CASSPSGTGVLYEQYF
TRBV5-1	TRBJ2-2	.	.	14	TGCGCCAGCAGCTTGGTGGACAACACCGGGGAGCTGTTTTTT	CASSLVDNTGELFF
TRBV27	TRBJ2-2	.	.	14	TGTGCCAGCAGTTTTAACCAAAACACCGGGGAGCTGTTTTTT	CASSFNQNTGELFF
TRBV7-6	TRBJ2-3	.	TRBD2	14	TGTGCCAGCACTTTGGGACTAGCGGGAGAAACGCAGTATTTT	CASTLGLAGETQYF
TRBV28	TRBJ1-4	.	.	13	TGTGCCAGCAGTTCGCACACAGATGAAAAACTGTTTTTT	CASSSHTDEKLFF
TRBV6-4	TRBJ1-1	.	.	13	TGTGCCAGCAGTGACGGGGAGAACACTGAAGCTTTCTTT	CASSDGENTEAFF
TRBV9	TRBJ2-1	.	TRBD2	15	TGTGCCAGCAGCGTAGCTACGGGGGGGTACAATGAGCAGTTCTTC	CASSVATGGYNEQFF
TRBV7-8	TRBJ1-5	few	.	14	TGTGCCAGCAGCTCCTATCAGGGGTATCAGCCCCAGCATTTT	CASSSYQGYQPQHF
TRBV9	TRBJ2-1	.	.	16	TGTGCCAGCAGCGTAGGGGTTGGGCTTTCCTACAATGAGCAGTTCTTC	CASSVGVGLSYNEQFF
TRBV4-1	TRBJ2-7	.	TRBD2	16	TGCGCCAGCAGCCAACCAGGGACTAGACAAGGGTACGAGCAGTACTTC	CASSQPGTRQGYEQYF
TRBV28	TRBJ1-5	many	.	13	TGTGCCAGCAGTTGGGATAGCAATCAGCCCCAGCATTTT	CASSWDSNQPQHF
TRBV5-6	TRBJ2-1	.	.	14	TGTGCCAGCAGCTTATACGGGAACTACAATGAGCAGTTCTTC	CASSLYGNYNEQFF
TRBV7-2	TRBJ2-3	.	.	15	TGTGCCAGCAGCCAAAGCTCGACTAGCACAGATACGCAGTATTTT	CASSQSSTSTDTQYF
TRBV7-3	TRBJ2-1	.	TRBD2	13	TGTGCCAGCAGCCGGGAGGGCCTGAATGAGCAGTTCTTC	CASSREGLNEQFF
TRBV7-9	TRBJ2-4	.	TRBD2	17	TGTGCCAGCAGCTTATATACGGGGAGGGTGGACAAAAACATTCAGTACTTC	CASSLYTGRVDKNIQYF
TRBV19	TRBJ2-5	once	TRBD1	15	TGTGCCAGTAGTACGACGACAGGGCCCGGAGAGACCCAGTACTTC	CASSTTTGPGETQYF
TRBV6-5	TRBJ1-1	.	.	14	TGTGCCAGCAGCAAAATTTCATGGAACACTGAAGCTTTCTTT	CASSKISWNTEAFF
TRBV9	TRBJ1-5	few	.	13	TGTGCCAGCAGCTACAGCGGGGACCAGCCCCAGCATTTT	CASSYSGDQPQHF
TRBV19	TRBJ1-1	once	TRBD1	13	TGTGCCAGTAGTATCGACAGGGACACTGAAGCTTTCTTT	CASSIDRDTEAFF
TRBV29-1	TRBJ2-1	.	TRBD2	15	TGCAGCGTTAGACTAGCGGGAGCTGTCTACAATGAGCAGTTCTTC	CSVRLAGAVYNEQFF
TRBV6-4	TRBJ1-1	many	TRBD1	14	TGTGCCAGCAGACAGGACAGGGGGAACACTGAAGCTTTCTTT	CASRQDRGNTEAFF
TRBV7-9	TRBJ2-7	.	TRBD1	16	TGTGCCAGCAGCCCACTACAGGGGAGTAGTCCCTACGAGCAGTACTTC	CASSPLQGSSPYEQYF
TRBV5-6	TRBJ2-2	.	.	16	TGTGCCAGCAGCCCCTGGGGGTTTCGGAACACCGGGGAGCTGTTTTTT	CASSPWGFRNTGELFF
TRBV9	TRBJ2-3	.	TRBD2	15	TGTGCCAGCAGCGTCTTAGCGGGCGGCACAGATACGCAGTATTTT	CASSVLAGGTDTQYF
TRBV6-5	TRBJ1-2	.	TRBD1	14	TGTGCCAGCAGTTACTTGGCAGGGGGCATTGGCTACACCTTC	CASSYLAGGIGYTF
TRBV9	TRBJ2-7	.	TRBD2	14	TGTGCCAGCAGCGTAGACGCGGGAGGGCCCGAGCAGTACTTC	CASSVDAGGPEQYF
TRBV10-2	TRBJ1-6	many	.	14	TGCGCCAGCTTAGGTTACAGGGATAATTCACCCCTCCACTTT	CASLGYRDNSPLHF
TRBV28	TRBJ1-5	.	.	14	TGTGCCAGCAGTGGGCCAGGAGCCAATCAGCCCCAGCATTTT	CASSGPGANQPQHF
TRBV27	TRBJ1-1	.	TRBD1	14	TGTGCCAGCAGTTTACAGGGGGCGTCGACTGAAGCTTTCTTT	CASSLQGASTEAFF
TRBV5-4	TRBJ1-5	.	.	16	TGTGCCAGCAGCTTGGCCACGGGGCCCGCCGATCAGCCCCAGCATTTT	CASSLATGPADQPQHF
TRBV11-3	TRBJ2-3	.	TRBD2	15	TGTGCCAGCAGCTTAGACTCGACTGGTAGCGGGAAGCTGTATTTT	CASSLDSTGSGKLYF
TRBV6-5	TRBJ1-2	.	TRBD1	13	TGTGCCAGCAGTTATCAGGGGGGATATGGCTACACCTTC	CASSYQGGYGYTF
TRBV6-4	TRBJ2-3	.	TRBD1	16	TGTGCCAGCAGTAAAACAGGGGGCGGCGGCACAGATACGCAGTATTTT	CASSKTGGGGTDTQYF
TRBV7-9	TRBJ2-7	.	TRBD1	13	TGTGCCAGCAAAGGACAGGGGGCCGACGAGCAGTACTTC	CASKGQGADEQYF
TRBV6-5	TRBJ2-2	.	TRBD2	16	TGTGCCAGCAGTTACTCCTGGCGGGAGTTGACCGGGGAGCTGTTTTTT	CASSYSWRELTGELFF